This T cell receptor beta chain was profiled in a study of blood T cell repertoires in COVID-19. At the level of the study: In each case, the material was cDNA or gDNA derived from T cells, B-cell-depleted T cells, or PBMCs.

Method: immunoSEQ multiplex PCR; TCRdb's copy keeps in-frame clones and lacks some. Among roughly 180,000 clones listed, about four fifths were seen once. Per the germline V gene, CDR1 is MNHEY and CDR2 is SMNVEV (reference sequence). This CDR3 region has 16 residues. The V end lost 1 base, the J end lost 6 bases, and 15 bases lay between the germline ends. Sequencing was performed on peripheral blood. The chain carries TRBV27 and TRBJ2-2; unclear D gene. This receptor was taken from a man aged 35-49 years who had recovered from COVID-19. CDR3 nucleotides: TGTGCCAGCAGTTTATTCCCCCGGGTTCGGGCCGGGGAGCTGTTTTTT. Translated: CASSLFPRVRAGELFF.